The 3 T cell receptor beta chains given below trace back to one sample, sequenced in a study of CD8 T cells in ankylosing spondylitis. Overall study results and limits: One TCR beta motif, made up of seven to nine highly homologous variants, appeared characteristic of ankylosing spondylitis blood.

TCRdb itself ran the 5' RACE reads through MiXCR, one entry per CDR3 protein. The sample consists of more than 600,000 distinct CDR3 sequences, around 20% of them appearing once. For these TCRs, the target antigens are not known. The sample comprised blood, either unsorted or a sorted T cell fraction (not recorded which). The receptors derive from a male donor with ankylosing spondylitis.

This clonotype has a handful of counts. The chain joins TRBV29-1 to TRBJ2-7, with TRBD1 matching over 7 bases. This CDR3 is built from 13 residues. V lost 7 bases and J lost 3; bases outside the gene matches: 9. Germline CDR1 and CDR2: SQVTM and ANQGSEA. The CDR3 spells CSGFGTDNYEQYF. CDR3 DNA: TGCAGCGGGTTCGGGACAGATAACTACGAGCAGTACTTC.

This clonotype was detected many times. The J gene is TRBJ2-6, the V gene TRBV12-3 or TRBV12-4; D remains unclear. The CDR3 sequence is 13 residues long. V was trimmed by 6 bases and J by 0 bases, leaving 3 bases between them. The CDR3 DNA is TGTGCCAGCAGCATCTCTGGGGCCAACGTCCTGACTTTC. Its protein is CASSISGANVLTF.

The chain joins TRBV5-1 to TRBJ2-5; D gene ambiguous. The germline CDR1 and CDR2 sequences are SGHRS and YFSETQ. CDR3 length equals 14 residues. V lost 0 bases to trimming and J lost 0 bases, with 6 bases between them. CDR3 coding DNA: TGCGCCAGCAGCTTGGTTGGGTACCAAGAGACCCAGTACTTC. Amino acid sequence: CASSLVGYQETQYF.